The 20 T cell receptor beta chains reported below all come from one sample, sequenced in a study of Graves' ophthalmopathy and Graves' hyperthyroidism. RNA transcripts were the template, and TCR beta CDR3 regions were amplified from them. RT-PCR was first run with HTBI primers, then multiplex PCR in a second round. MiXCR, applied by TCRdb to the multiplex PCR reads, yields one record per CDR3 protein. This sample has approximately 160,000 distinct CDR3 sequences, with 30% to 45% found just once. The sequencing sample was made of peripheral blood. These TCRs come from a woman between 40 and 50 years old with Graves' ophthalmopathy.

The J gene is TRBJ2-7, the V gene TRBV6-5, with TRBD2 matching 7 bases. CDR1 and CDR2 (germline): MNHEY, SVGAGI. The CDR3 runs to 15 residues. With 0 bases clipped from V and 2 bases from J, the junction kept 4 bases outside the gene matches. CDR3 loop: CASSYSSGTTYEQYF. The CDR3 DNA follows: TGTGCCAGCAGTTACTCCAGCGGGACCACCTACGAGCAGTACTTC.

The chain has TRBV28 and TRBJ2-5; 8 nucleotides match TRBD2. Germline V gene data show CDR1 as MDHEN and CDR2 as SYDVKM. The CDR3 runs to 14 residues. The J segment lost 6 bases and the V segment lost 8 bases, leaving 11 bases of the junction unmatched. This CDR3 is CASVSQRERKTQYF. The CDR3 region has the DNA TGTGCCAGCGTTTCCCAGCGGGAGAGGAAGACCCAGTACTTC.

This clonotype has a count of ten or more. The chain joins TRBV6-1 to TRBJ1-3; weak D call: TRBD1 (6 bases). Germline lookup yields CDR1 MNHNS and CDR2 SASEGT. Between the trimmed V and J ends, which lost 4 bases and 3 bases, there was a span of 25 bases. This CDR3 comprises 19 residues. This CDR3 reads CASSVRTVKQTPFGNTIYF. The CDR3 bases are TGTGCCAGCAGTGTACGGACAGTGAAACAAACACCGTTTGGAAACACCATATATTTT.

This clonotype is medium-sized (0.01 to 0.1%) within its sample. The chain couples TRBV12-3 or TRBV12-4 to TRBJ1-2; a possible D gene is TRBD1 (5 bases). The V end lost 6 bases, the J end lost 2 bases, and 10 bases lay between the germline ends. CDR3 length equals 13 residues. This CDR3 is CASRRTGNYGYTF. Here the CDR3 DNA reads TGTGCCAGCAGACGTACAGGAAACTATGGCTACACCTTC.

This clonotype was detected many times. The chain uses TRBV28 and TRBJ1-2; TRBD1 matches at 7 bases. The CDR3 length is 13 residues. The V gene's germline CDR1 is MDHEN and CDR2 SYDVKM. V trimming: 1 base; J trimming: 12 bases; junction bases outside the gene matches: 8. The DNA for the CDR3 is TGTGCCAGCAGTTTATTTGGTGAAGGGGGCGACACCTTC. This gives the protein CASSLFGEGGDTF.

The J gene is TRBJ2-7, the V gene TRBV5-1; 7 bases line up with TRBD2. The germline gives CDR1 SGHRS, CDR2 YFSETQ. The J segment lost 3 bases and the V segment lost 3 bases, leaving 9 bases of the junction unmatched. There are 15 residues in the CDR3. The CDR3 DNA sequence: TGCGCCAGCAGCTCCCCTGAAGCGGGAAACTACGAGCAGTACTTC. Residues: CASSSPEAGNYEQYF.

This clonotype was picked up many times. The chain recombines TRBV7-2 with TRBJ2-5, with 10 bases fitting TRBD2. CDR1 and CDR2 from the germline V gene are SGHTA and FQGNSA. Trimming took 5 bases from V and 2 from J; bases not matched to a gene: 8. The CDR3 runs 16 residues. The CDR3 sequence: CASSLGGAGGQETQYF. CDR3 DNA: TGTGCCAGCAGCCTTGGAGGAGCGGGAGGGCAAGAGACCCAGTACTTC.

This chain connects TRBV6-1 to TRBJ2-7; D unclear. V was pared by 8 bases and J by 6 bases, with 17 bases between. The CDR3 spans 13 residues. CDR1 and CDR2 from the germline V gene are MNHNS and SASEGT. The CDR3 DNA follows: TGTGCCAGCTCTCATAGTGCTTCGGGCGAGCAGTACTTC. Its protein is CASSHSASGEQYF.

This clonotype was observed a handful of times. This may stem from a read error, because a much larger clone lies one nucleotide away. This CDR3 fails to terminate in the conserved phenylalanine or tryptophan, so it likely reflects a read error. The chain links TRBV2 to TRBJ2-5; D call uncertain. With 5 bases removed from V and 6 bases from J, the gap between germline ends came to 10 bases. CDR1 is SNHLY and CDR2 is FYNNEI in the germline V gene. The CDR3 contains 12 residues. CDR3: CASSSLSKTQYL. In DNA, the CDR3 is TGTGCCAGCAGTAGCTTATCAAAGACCCAGTACCTC.

V usage is TRBV6-2 or TRBV6-3 and J usage is TRBJ2-5; D is ambiguous. V was shortened by 7 bases and J by 4 bases, with 13 bases between the two germline ends. In germline, CDR1 is MNHEY, CDR2 SVGEGT. The CDR3 is 13 amino acids. CDR3 amino acids: CASTITRGETQYF. CDR3 in DNA: TGTGCCAGCACTATTACGAGAGGAGAGACCCAGTACTTC.

CDR3 coding DNA: TGCAGCGTTGGGGGCGTCGGACTACCGACCTACGAGCAGTACTTC. Residues: CSVGGVGLPTYEQYF. This chain links TRBV29-1 with TRBJ2-7; tentative D call: TRBD2 (6 bases). The CDR3 has 15 residues. Germline assignment: CDR1 SQVTM and CDR2 ANQGSEA. V lost 4 bases and J 2 bases, leaving 18 bases between the germline ends.

The J gene is TRBJ2-5, the V gene TRBV7-2, with TRBD2 matching over 9 bases. J gave up 5 bases and V 5 bases, and 12 bases lay outside the gene matches. CDR3 size: 16 residues. Germline V gives CDR1 SGHTA, CDR2 FQGNSA. The CDR3 DNA reads as TGTGCCAGCAGCCCCGGGGCGGGAGGGGCCGTGGAGACCCAGTACTTC. It yields the protein CASSPGAGGAVETQYF. The full variable domain, its missing parts supplied by reference TRBV7-2 and TRBJ2-5, is GAGVSQSPSNKVTEKGKDVELRCDPISGHTALYWYRQSLGQGLEFLIYFQGNSAPDKSGLPSDRFSAERTGGSVSTLTIQRTQQEDSAVYLCASSPGAGGAVETQYFGPGTRLLVL.

V usage is TRBV28 and J usage is TRBJ1-2, with D perhaps matching TRBD1 (5 bases). The V gene lost 5 bases and the J gene lost 1 base, with 20 bases spanning the gap. The germline CDR1 and CDR2 sequences are MDHEN and SYDVKM. The CDR3 consists of 17 residues. The CDR3 spells CASSTPTGRSFNYGYTF. As DNA, the CDR3 is TGTGCCAGCAGTACCCCTACGGGACGGTCATTTAACTATGGCTACACCTTC.

There are many counts of this clonotype. The gene calls are TRBV4-1 and TRBJ2-7; D is possibly TRBD1 or TRBD2 (5 bases each). CDR3 length: 17 amino acids. The V end was cut by 2 bases, the J end by 5 bases, with 22 bases between. Looked up from germline, CDR1 is MGHRA and CDR2 is YSYEKL. The CDR3 spells CASSQPQGREFFDEQYF. The CDR3 DNA reads TGCGCCAGCAGCCAACCCCAGGGCAGGGAGTTTTTTGACGAGCAGTACTTC.

This clonotype was found many times. The chain combines TRBV28 with TRBJ2-5; the match to TRBD1 covers 12 bases. Germline V gene sequence: CDR1 MDHEN, CDR2 SYDVKM. V gave up 4 bases and J gave up 4 bases; unmatched junction bases: 7. The CDR3 totals 16 residues. Written as DNA, the CDR3 is TGTGCCAGCAGTTCAACCGGGACAGGGGGCGGAGAGACCCAGTACTTC. Translated: CASSSTGTGGGETQYF.

The J gene is TRBJ2-5, the V gene TRBV30; TRBD1 might be the D (5 bases). Germline CDR1 reads GTSNPN; CDR2 reads SVGIG (reference sequence). V was pared by 0 bases and J by 5 bases, with 16 bases between. The CDR3 sequence is 15 residues long. CDR3 residues: CAWSVHRPVTETQYF. DNA for the CDR3: TGTGCCTGGAGTGTACACAGGCCCGTTACGGAGACCCAGTACTTC.

In its sample, this clonotype was seen many times. This chain uses TRBV28 with TRBJ1-1; D is possibly TRBD1 (6 bases). This CDR3 has 17 amino acids. Trimming left V 5 bases short and J 1 base short, with 20 bases between. CDR1 MDHEN and CDR2 SYDVKM come from the germline V gene. CDR3 residues: CASSPLDSLPQNTEAFF. The CDR3 DNA is TGTGCCAGCAGTCCTCTGGACAGCCTCCCCCAGAACACTGAAGCTTTCTTT.

The gene calls are TRBV5-6 and TRBJ1-2; possibly TRBD1 for D (6 bases). This CDR3 spans 13 amino acids. Germline CDR1 reads SGHDT; CDR2 reads YYEEEE. Trimming pared 5 bases from V and 4 bases from J, leaving 12 bases between. The CDR3 DNA reads TGTGCCAGCAGACTACAGGGACTCTATGGCTACACCTTC. This encodes CASRLQGLYGYTF. The full variable domain, its missing parts supplied by reference TRBV5-6 and TRBJ1-2, is DAGVTQSPTHLIKTRGQQVTLRCSPKSGHDTVSWYQQALGQGPQFIFQYYEEEERQRGNFPDRFSGHQFPNYSSELNVNALLLGDSALYLCASRLQGLYGYTFGSGTRLTVV.

This clonotype was observed a few times. The chain combines TRBV7-2 with TRBJ1-2; D gene uncertain. Germline V lookup: CDR1 SGHTA, CDR2 FQGNSA. Deletions cut 1 base from V and 4 bases from J, with 7 bases between. This CDR3 is 13 amino acids long. In DNA, the CDR3 is TGTGCCAGCAGCTTAGACAGATTCTATGGCTACACCTTC. This codes for CASSLDRFYGYTF. The variable domain in full, completed from reference TRBV7-2 and TRBJ1-2, reads GAGVSQSPSNKVTEKGKDVELRCDPISGHTALYWYRQSLGQGLEFLIYFQGNSAPDKSGLPSDRFSAERTGGSVSTLTIQRTQQEDSAVYLCASSLDRFYGYTFGSGTRLTVV.

The chain joins TRBV19 to TRBJ1-5; weak D call: TRBD1 (5 bases). V was cut by 10 bases and J by 0 bases, with 19 bases left in between. Per germline, CDR1 LNHDA and CDR2 SQIVND (reference sequence). CDR3 length: 16 residues. For the CDR3, the DNA is TGTGCCACCTCAGTGGGCGGGACTCTTAGCAATCAGCCCCAGCATTTT. Translated: CATSVGGTLSNQPQHF.